The TCR beta chain under discussion was sequenced for a study of blood T cell repertoires in COVID-19. V was trimmed by 8 bases and J by 7 bases, leaving 12 bases between them. The length of the CDR3 is 12 residues. Germline V gene lookup returns CDR1 MDHEN and CDR2 SYDVKM. Sequenced by immunoSEQ multiplex PCR; TCRdb stores in-frame clones only, minus some. The sample lists about 87,000 clones; less than 80% were seen once. The chain is built from TRBV28 and TRBJ1-5; D unclear. Sequenced material: peripheral blood. The sequence came from a woman between 50 and 59 years old with acute or convalescent COVID-19. The CDR3 protein is CASGPRGQPQHF. The CDR3 DNA reads TGTGCCAGCGGCCCAAGAGGACAGCCCCAGCATTTT.